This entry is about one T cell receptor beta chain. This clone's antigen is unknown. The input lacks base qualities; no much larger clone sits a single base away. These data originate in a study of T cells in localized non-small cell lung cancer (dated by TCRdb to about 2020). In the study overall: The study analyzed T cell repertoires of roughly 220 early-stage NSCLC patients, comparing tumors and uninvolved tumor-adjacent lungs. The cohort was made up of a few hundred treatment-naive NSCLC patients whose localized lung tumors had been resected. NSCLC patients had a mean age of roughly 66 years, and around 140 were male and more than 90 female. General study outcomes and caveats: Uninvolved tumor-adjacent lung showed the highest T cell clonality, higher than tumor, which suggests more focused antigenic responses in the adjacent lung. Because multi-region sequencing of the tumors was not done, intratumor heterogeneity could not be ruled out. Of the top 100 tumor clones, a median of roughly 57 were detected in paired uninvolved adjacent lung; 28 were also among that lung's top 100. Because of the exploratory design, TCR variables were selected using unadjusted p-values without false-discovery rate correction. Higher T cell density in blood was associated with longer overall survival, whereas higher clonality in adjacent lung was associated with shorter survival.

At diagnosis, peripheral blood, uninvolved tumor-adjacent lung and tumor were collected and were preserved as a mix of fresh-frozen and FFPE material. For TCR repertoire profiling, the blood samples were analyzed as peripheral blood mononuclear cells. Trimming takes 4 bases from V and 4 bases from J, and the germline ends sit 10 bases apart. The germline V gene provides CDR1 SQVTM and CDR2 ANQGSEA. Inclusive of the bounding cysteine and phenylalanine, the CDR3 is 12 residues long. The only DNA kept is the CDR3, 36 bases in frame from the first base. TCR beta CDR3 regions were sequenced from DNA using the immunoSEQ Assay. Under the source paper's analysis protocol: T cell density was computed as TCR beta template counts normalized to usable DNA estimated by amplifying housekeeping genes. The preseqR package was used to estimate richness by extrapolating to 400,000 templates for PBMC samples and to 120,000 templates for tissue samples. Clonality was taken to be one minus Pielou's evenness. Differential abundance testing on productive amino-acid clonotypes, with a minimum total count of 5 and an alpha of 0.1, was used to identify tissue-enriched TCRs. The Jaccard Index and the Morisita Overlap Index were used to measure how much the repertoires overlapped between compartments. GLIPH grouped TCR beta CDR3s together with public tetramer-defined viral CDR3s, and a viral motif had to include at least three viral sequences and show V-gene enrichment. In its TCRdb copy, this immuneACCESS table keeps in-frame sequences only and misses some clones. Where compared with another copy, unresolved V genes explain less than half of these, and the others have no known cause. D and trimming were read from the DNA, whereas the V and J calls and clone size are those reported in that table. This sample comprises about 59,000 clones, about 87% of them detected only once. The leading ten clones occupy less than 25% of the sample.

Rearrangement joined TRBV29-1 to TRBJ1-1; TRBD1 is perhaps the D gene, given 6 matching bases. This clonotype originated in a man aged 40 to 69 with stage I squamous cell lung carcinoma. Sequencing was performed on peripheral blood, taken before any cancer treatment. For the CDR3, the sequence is CSVVSGATEAFF. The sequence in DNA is TGCAGCGTTGTATCGGGGGCCACTGAAGCTTTCTTT.